This passage covers 18 T cell receptor beta chains from one sample sequenced in a study of spatial heterogeneity in lung cancer. TCRdb ran MiXCR on the 5' RACE reads and lists one entry per CDR3 protein. The table records more than 95,000 distinct CDR3 sequences, 12% of them present only once. Time point noted: blood at routine non-recurrence follow-up after resection. Whole RNA, which was extracted from tumor, nontumor lung tissue or frozen PBMC, was sequenced without any cell sorting. The sequencing here drew on PBMCs, taken at follow-up. The receptors here all came from a male donor with early-stage non-small cell lung cancer.

The genes are TRBV12-3 or TRBV12-4 and TRBJ1-3; D may be TRBD1 (5 bases). Trimming left V 6 bases short and J 3 bases short, with 18 bases between. This CDR3 is built from 16 residues. CDR3 nucleotides: TGTGCCAGCAGGTCGAGACCCGACAGACTTGGAAACACCATATATTTT. Its protein product is CASRSRPDRLGNTIYF.

This clonotype has just one count. This chain connects TRBV12-3 or TRBV12-4 to TRBJ1-5; 7 bases align to TRBD1. Losses at the gene ends were 6 bases for V and 9 bases for J; bases not matched to a gene: 8. This CDR3 has 13 residues. The CDR3 region is CASRRQGVGPQHF. CDR3 nucleotides: TGTGCCAGCAGGCGACAGGGAGTAGGGCCCCAGCATTTT.

This clonotype was seen a handful of times. CDR3 bases: TGCGCCAGCAGCTTGGGGCCTGGGACAGGGAACAATGAGCAGTTCTTC. Encoded protein: CASSLGPGTGNNEQFF. The chain couples TRBV5-1 to TRBJ2-1, with 9 bases aligning to TRBD1. CDR3 length: 16 residues. The germline gives CDR1 SGHRS, CDR2 YFSETQ. J gave up 5 bases and V 0 bases, and 6 bases lay outside the gene matches.

The sample holds a few counts of this clonotype. V is TRBV4-1 and J is TRBJ2-7; 7 bases are a match to TRBD1. There are 15 residues in the CDR3. J gave up 0 bases and V 3 bases, and 5 bases lay outside the gene matches. Germline values: CDR1 MGHRA, CDR2 YSYEKL. CDR3 residues: CASSQKTGSSYEQYF. The CDR3 DNA reads as TGCGCCAGCAGCCAGAAGACAGGGAGCTCCTACGAGCAGTACTTC.

This clonotype showed up many times. The chain combines TRBV5-1 with TRBJ2-7; tentative D call: TRBD1 (5 bases). V was cut by 0 bases and J by 6 bases, with 13 bases left in between. Germline V CDR1 and CDR2: SGHRS, YFSETQ. This CDR3 has 14 residues. The CDR3 DNA sequence: TGCGCCAGCAGCTTGGACCGACAGCCCCGCGAGCAGTACTTC. It codes for CASSLDRQPREQYF.

This chain uses TRBV29-1 with TRBJ1-4; a weak D match, TRBD1 (5 bases). Per germline, CDR1 SQVTM and CDR2 ANQGSEA. Trimming shortened V by 5 bases and J by 2 bases, and 6 bases separated the two germline ends. The CDR3 length is 12 residues. CDR3 in amino acids: CSVWGTNEKLFF. The CDR3 DNA follows: TGCAGCGTTTGGGGGACTAATGAAAAACTGTTTTTT.

This clonotype was seen many times. This rearrangement joins TRBV10-3 to TRBJ2-7, with a weak D call TRBD1 (7 bases). V was pared by 10 bases and J by 5 bases, with 21 bases between. This CDR3 has 14 residues. Germline CDR1 reads ENHRY; CDR2 reads SYGVKD. The DNA for the CDR3 is TGTGCCACCCGGAGGGACAGCCGCCTCCACGAGCAGTACTTC. Amino acids: CATRRDSRLHEQYF.

This clonotype was observed a handful of times. The V call is TRBV11-1, the J call TRBJ2-5; 7 bases are a match to TRBD1. Germline trimming cut 5 bases from V and 2 bases from J; bases unmatched to any gene: 14. Germline assignment: CDR1 SGHAT and CDR2 FQDESV (reference sequence). This CDR3 is 17 amino acids long. The CDR3 is CASSPRGGQVIQETQYF. The CDR3 DNA sequence: TGTGCCAGCAGCCCACGTGGAGGACAGGTCATACAAGAGACCCAGTACTTC.

This clonotype was observed at least ten times. The J gene is TRBJ2-7, the V gene TRBV6-2 or TRBV6-3, with D possibly TRBD1 on 7 matching bases. V lost 5 bases and J lost 4, with 12 bases in between. This CDR3 region has 13 residues. Germline lookup yields CDR1 MNHEY and CDR2 SVGEGT. In DNA, the CDR3 is TGTGCCAGCAGTCCCTCAGGGGGGTACGAGCAGTACTTC. It specifies CASSPSGGYEQYF.

The rearrangement links TRBV6-2 or TRBV6-3 to TRBJ2-5; tentatively, D is TRBD1 (6 bases). The CDR3 contains 14 residues. CDR1 and CDR2 (germline): MNHEY, SVGEGT. Trimming pared 6 bases from V and 4 bases from J, leaving 15 bases between. CDR3 sequence (DNA): TGTGCCAGCAGGACCATACAGGGATCAGAGACCCAGTACTTC. Its translation is CASRTIQGSETQYF.

The sample holds a few counts of this clonotype. The rearrangement joins TRBV9 to TRBJ2-3, with D maybe TRBD1 (6 bases). This CDR3 has 14 residues. With 0 bases removed from V and 6 bases from J, the gap between germline ends came to 11 bases. Per the germline V gene, CDR1 is SGDLS and CDR2 is YYNGEE. CDR3 sequence: CASSVVSRGDTQYF. As DNA, the CDR3 is TGTGCCAGCAGCGTAGTATCCAGGGGCGATACGCAGTATTTT.

Note on this clonotype: A much bigger clone sits one base away, suggesting this may be a read error. The V and J genes are TRBV20-1 and TRBJ1-5; D perhaps matches TRBD1 (6 bases). Germline CDR1 DFQATT, CDR2 SNEGSKA (reference sequence). The CDR3 sequence is 15 residues long. V was pared by 0 bases and J by 1 base, with 10 bases between. Here the CDR3 DNA reads TGCAGTGCTAGAGAATGCCAGGGGAGCAATCAGCCCCAGCATTTT. Translating it yields CSARECQGSNQPQHF.

The genes are TRBV18 and TRBJ2-5; the D is unclear. CDR1 KGHSH and CDR2 LQKENI come from the germline V gene. The germline V and J ends were trimmed by 0 bases and 2 bases, with 7 bases remaining between them. The CDR3 runs to 14 residues. The CDR3 loop is CASSPPSDQETQYF. The CDR3 DNA follows: TGTGCCAGCTCACCACCGTCTGATCAAGAGACCCAGTACTTC.

This clonotype was seen at least ten times. V usage is TRBV10-3 and J usage is TRBJ2-7; tentatively, D is TRBD1 or TRBD2 (5 bases each). Per germline, CDR1 ENHRY and CDR2 SYGVKD. The CDR3 consists of 16 residues. The germline V and J ends were trimmed by 3 bases and 2 bases, with 17 bases remaining between them. This chain's CDR3 is CAISDARETYTYEQYF. The DNA for the CDR3 is TGTGCCATCAGTGATGCCAGGGAGACTTACACCTACGAGCAGTACTTC.

This clonotype was observed a handful of times. The gene calls are TRBV7-2 and TRBJ2-7, with a possible D match to TRBD1 (5 bases). This CDR3 is 13 amino acids long. Trimming left V 3 bases short and J 4 bases short, with 10 bases between. In germline, CDR1 is SGHTA, CDR2 FQGNSA. The CDR3 loop reads CASSLRRVYEQYF. CDR3 DNA: TGTGCCAGCAGCTTGCGCAGGGTGTACGAGCAGTACTTC.

This chain links TRBV12-3 or TRBV12-4 with TRBJ1-6; D not resolved. V lost 3 bases and J lost 5, with 8 bases in between. The CDR3 is 14 amino acids. The CDR3 DNA follows: TGTGCCAGCAGTTTTGGCAGAAATAATTCACCCCTCCACTTT. It translates to CASSFGRNNSPLHF.

This clonotype was counted a few times. The genes are TRBV7-2 and TRBJ2-1, with D perhaps matching TRBD1 (5 bases). V lost 5 bases and J lost 7, with 18 bases in between. The V gene's germline CDR1 is SGHTA and CDR2 FQGNSA. The CDR3 has 15 residues. The CDR3: CASSATWTPGNEQFF. CDR3 sequence (DNA): TGTGCCAGCAGCGCGACTTGGACACCAGGGAATGAGCAGTTCTTC.

In its sample, this clonotype was seen a few times. The chain combines TRBV12-3 or TRBV12-4 with TRBJ2-7; the D call may be TRBD1 or TRBD2 (5 bases each). The CDR3 totals 15 residues. The V end lost 6 bases, the J end lost 3 bases, and 18 bases lay between the germline ends. The CDR3 loop reads CASSLGTHAVYEQYF. In DNA form, the CDR3 reads TGTGCCAGCAGCCTCGGGACCCACGCGGTCTACGAGCAGTACTTC.